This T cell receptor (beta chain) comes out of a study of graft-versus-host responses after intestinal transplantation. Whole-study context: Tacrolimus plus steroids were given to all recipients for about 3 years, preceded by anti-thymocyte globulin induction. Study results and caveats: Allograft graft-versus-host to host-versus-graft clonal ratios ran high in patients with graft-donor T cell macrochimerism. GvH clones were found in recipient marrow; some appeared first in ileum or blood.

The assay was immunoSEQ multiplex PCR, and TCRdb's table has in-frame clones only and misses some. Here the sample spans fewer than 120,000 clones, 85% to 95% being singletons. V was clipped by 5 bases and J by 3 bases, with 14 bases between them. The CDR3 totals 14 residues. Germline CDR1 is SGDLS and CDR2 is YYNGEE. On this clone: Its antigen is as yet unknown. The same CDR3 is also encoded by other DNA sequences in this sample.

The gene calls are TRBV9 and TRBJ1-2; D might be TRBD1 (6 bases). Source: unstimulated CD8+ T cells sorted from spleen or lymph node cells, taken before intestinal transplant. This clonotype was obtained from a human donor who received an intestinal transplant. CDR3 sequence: CASSPGGGDYGYTF. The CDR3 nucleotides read TGTGCCAGCAGTCCTGGAGGGGGTGACTATGGCTACACCTTC.